The sequence of this T cell receptor (beta chain) was determined in a study of shared clonotypes between healthy human individuals. Study context: CD8 memory received one plate per donor, CD8 naive two, CD4 memory three and CD4 naive three.

Donors, healthy HIV-negative adults, lacked recent acute infections or vaccinations. Memory CD4+ cells were the fraction left after CD45RA+ naive selection. Germline CDR1 is MNHEY and CDR2 is SVGAGI. This CDR3 region has 15 residues. Trimming removed 2 bases at V and 0 bases at J, with 11 bases between. It was roughly 200 ng DNA, 25,000 to 35,000 T cell genomes, that sorted-subset replicate PCRs used. Sequencing was performed with immunoSEQ multiplex PCR; in TCRdb, only in-frame clones are kept and a portion is missing. The repertoire has hundreds of thousands of clones, 74% of them found once; the top ten carry approximately 10%.

This receptor was obtained from a man aged 25-45 years in good health. This chain joins TRBV6-5 and TRBJ2-7; maybe TRBD2 (5 bases). The sequenced sample was memory CD4+ T cells sorted from blood. This sample's subset: CD45RA-negative fraction. This CDR3 is CASSYMWESSYEQYF. DNA of the CDR3: TGTGCCAGCAGTTACATGTGGGAGAGCTCCTACGAGCAGTACTTC.